Below, 21 T cell receptor beta chains from the same sample are listed, as sequenced in a study of OX40 agonist ivuxolimab in advanced cancers. Only in-frame clones appear in the TCRdb table, and some are missing; sequencing was by immunoSEQ multiplex PCR. Of some 77,000 clones in the sample, around nine tenths were seen once. Specimen: CD4+ or CD8+ T cells sorted from blood, collected in a trial of the OX40 agonist ivuxolimab. These receptors all stem from an adult with an advanced solid tumor such as melanoma, head and neck, liver or kidney cancer.

This chain links TRBV7-2 with TRBJ2-7, with D possibly matching TRBD2 (6 bases). Looked up from germline, CDR1 is SGHTA and CDR2 is FQGNSA. V lost 4 bases and J lost 4, with 17 bases in between. The CDR3 sequence is 15 residues long. CDR3 DNA sequence: TGTGCCAGCAGCTCCGATGAGGCTAGCGAGTACGAGCAGTACTTC. Its translation is CASSSDEASEYEQYF.

V and J are TRBV9 and TRBJ1-3; TRBD1 matches 8 bases. The CDR3 length is 15 residues. The junction had 7 bases not matched to a gene; V was cut back by 4 bases and J by 4 bases. Germline CDR1 SGDLS, CDR2 YYNGEE. CDR3 protein: CASSLATGAGNTIYF. As DNA, the CDR3 is TGTGCCAGCAGCCTCGCGACAGGGGCGGGAAACACCATATATTTT.

The chain recombines TRBV19 with TRBJ2-1; 9 bases match TRBD2. There are 15 residues in the CDR3. The germline V gene encodes CDR1 LNHDA and CDR2 SQIVND (reference sequence). Germline trimming cut 1 base from V and 6 bases from J; bases unmatched to any gene: 4. Written as DNA, the CDR3 is TGTGCCAGTAGTATAGGGGAAGCGGGAGGCAATGAGCAGTTCTTC. Translation gives CASSIGEAGGNEQFF.

This chain uses TRBV21-1 with TRBJ2-1; the table names TRBD2, a call not compared with the DNA. TRBV21-1 is recorded as a pseudogene. CDR3 size: 14 residues. The CDR3 DNA follows: TGTGCCAGCAGCAAAACGGGACTTGACCATGAGCAGTTCTTC. It translates to CASSKTGLDHEQFF.

The chain has TRBV11-3 and TRBJ1-3; D remains unclear. CDR3 length: 16 residues. Germline V gene data show CDR1 as SGHNT and CDR2 as YENEEA. The germline V and J ends were trimmed by 2 bases and 0 bases, with 11 bases remaining between them. The CDR3 DNA is TGTGCCAGCAGCTTAACCCGGCTTCACTCTGGAAACACCATATATTTT. Its translation: CASSLTRLHSGNTIYF.

This chain connects TRBV7-3 to TRBJ2-3; no clear D. The germline V gene encodes CDR1 SGHTA and CDR2 FQGTGA. CDR3 length: 12 amino acids. Trimming took off 5 bases at V and 0 bases at J, with 3 bases between the two ends. The DNA of the CDR3 is TGTGCCAGCAGCAAAAGCACAGATACGCAGTATTTT. Amino acids: CASSKSTDTQYF.

The rearrangement uses TRBV5-5 and TRBJ2-1, with a tentative D call TRBD1 (7 bases). Looked up from germline, CDR1 is SGHKS and CDR2 is YYEKEE (reference sequence). The CDR3 loop spans 15 amino acids. Deletions cut 6 bases from V and 3 bases from J, with 16 bases between. The CDR3 nucleotides are TGTGCCAGCACTCTGGAGGGACAGAGCTACAATGAGCAGTTCTTC. It specifies CASTLEGQSYNEQFF. Full variable domain (outside the CDR3, taken from reference TRBV5-5 and TRBJ2-1): DAGVTQSPTHLIKTRGQQVTLRCSPISGHKSVSWYQQVLGQGPQFIFQYYEKEERGRGNFPDRFSARQFPNYSSELNVNALLLGDSALYLCASTLEGQSYNEQFFGPGTRLTVL.

V is TRBV28 and J is TRBJ2-4; 7 bases are a match to TRBD1. The junction had 2 bases not matched to a gene; V was cut back by 5 bases and J by 1 base. Looked up from germline, CDR1 is MDHEN and CDR2 is SYDVKM. This CDR3 has 14 amino acids. The CDR3 DNA reads TGTGCCAGCAGTCTACAGGGGGCCAAAAACATTCAGTACTTC. It specifies CASSLQGAKNIQYF.

The chain has TRBV4-1 and TRBJ1-5; TRBD1 matches at 8 bases. In germline, CDR1 is MGHRA, CDR2 YSYEKL. The CDR3 totals 17 residues. V shed 3 bases, J shed 0 bases, and the junction held 7 bases outside the gene matches. The CDR3 reads CASSHDRGSVSNQPQHF. The CDR3 DNA reads as TGCGCCAGCAGCCACGACAGGGGATCCGTTAGCAATCAGCCCCAGCATTTT.

This chain connects TRBV7-3 to TRBJ2-1; 8 nucleotides agree with TRBD2. CDR1 SGHTA and CDR2 FQGTGA come from the germline V gene. The CDR3 totals 15 residues. Losses at the gene ends were 2 bases for V and 6 bases for J; bases not matched to a gene: 6. DNA for the CDR3: TGTGCCAGCAGCTTAGCGGGAGGCCCCTCCAATGAGCAGTTCTTC. Encoded protein: CASSLAGGPSNEQFF.

The CDR3 loop reads CSASPGREQFF. For the CDR3, the DNA is TGCAGTGCTAGTCCCGGAAGGGAGCAGTTCTTC. V is TRBV20-1 and J is TRBJ2-1; D is uncertain. Trimming shortened V by 3 bases and J by 10 bases, and 10 bases separated the two germline ends. The CDR3 length is 11 residues. CDR1 is DFQATT, CDR2 SNEGSKA, per germline (reference sequence).

This chain connects TRBV5-8 to TRBJ1-2, with 11 bases matching TRBD1. The CDR3 runs to 17 residues. Germline V gene data show CDR1 as SGHTS and CDR2 as YDEGEE. V lost 4 bases to trimming and J lost 0 bases; unmatched junction nucleotides: 8. The CDR3 loop is CASSPGTGGATNYGYTF. As DNA, the CDR3 is TGTGCCAGCAGCCCGGGGACAGGGGGAGCCACTAACTATGGCTACACCTTC.

V is TRBV6-5 and J is TRBJ2-7; 7 bases are a match to TRBD2. The CDR3 covers 14 residues. Germline CDR1 is MNHEY and CDR2 is SVGAGI. After removal of 6 bases from V and 4 bases from J, the junction contained 9 bases not matched to a gene. The CDR3 DNA sequence: TGTGCCAGCAGCTCCAGGTGGGAGGGGTACGAGCAGTACTTC. It codes for CASSSRWEGYEQYF.

In this sample, this clone turned up once. This chain links TRBV19 with TRBJ2-1, with D possibly matching TRBD1 (6 bases). Trimming shortened V by 2 bases and J by 6 bases, and 8 bases separated the two germline ends. This CDR3 has 13 residues. In germline, CDR1 is LNHDA, CDR2 SQIVND (reference sequence). The CDR3 loop is CASSITRGNEQFF. DNA of the CDR3: TGTGCCAGTAGTATAACCAGGGGCAATGAGCAGTTCTTC. The variable domain in full, completed from reference TRBV19 and TRBJ2-1, reads DGGITQSPKYLFRKEGQNVTLSCEQNLNHDAMYWYRQDPGQGLRLIYYSQIVNDFQKGDIAEGYSVSREKKESFPLTVTSAQKNPTAFYLCASSITRGNEQFFGPGTRLTVL.

This chain uses TRBV27 with TRBJ2-1; 7 nucleotides agree with TRBD2. The CDR3 has 14 residues. J was trimmed by 5 bases and V by 7 bases; bases with no gene match: 8. From germline, CDR1 is MNHEY and CDR2 SMNVEV (reference sequence). The CDR3 here is CASKVHGTNNEQFF. CDR3 nucleotides: TGTGCCAGCAAAGTTCACGGGACTAACAATGAGCAGTTCTTC.

Notes on this clone: An end of the junction does not agree with germline; a read error may underlie this. V usage is TRBV7-7 and J usage is TRBJ1-3; D is unclear. Germline V gene data show CDR1 as SSHAT and CDR2 as FNYEAQ (reference sequence). CDR3 length: 13 residues. The CDR3 DNA follows: TGTGCTAGCAGCTTAGAATGGGGAAACACCATATATTTT. It is translated as CASSLEWGNTIYF.

This rearrangement joins TRBV5-1 to TRBJ2-7; D is ambiguous. CDR1 is SGHRS, CDR2 YFSETQ, per germline. CDR3 length: 15 residues. Trimming took off 5 bases at V and 0 bases at J, with 15 bases between the two ends. CDR3 sequence (DNA): TGCGCCAGCAGACAAGATGCTGGTGGCTCCTACGAGCAGTACTTC. It encodes CASRQDAGGSYEQYF.

The chain uses TRBV15 and TRBJ2-7; 9 positions agree with TRBD1. The germline gives CDR1 LNHNV, CDR2 YYDKDF (reference sequence). There are 14 residues in the CDR3. Trimming cost V 6 bases and J 5 bases; bases outside gene matches: 8. Here the CDR3 DNA reads TGTGCCACCAGTTGGGGGGACAGGGCCCACGAGCAGTACTTC. It codes for CATSWGDRAHEQYF. Combining the CDR3 with reference TRBV15 and TRBJ2-7 gives the whole variable domain DAMVIQNPRYQVTQFGKPVTLSCSQTLNHNVMYWYQQKSSQAPKLLFHYYDKDFNNEADTPDNFQSRRPNTSFCFLDIRSPGLGDTAMYLCATSWGDRAHEQYFGPGTRLTVT.

V and J are TRBV28 and TRBJ1-2; D might be TRBD1 (6 bases). This CDR3 is built from 13 residues. The germline CDR1 and CDR2 sequences are MDHEN and SYDVKM. V dropped 6 bases and J dropped 4 bases, with 12 bases sitting between them. CDR3 in DNA: TGTGCCAGCAGACTCGGGGGCATCTATGGCTACACCTTC. Encoded protein: CASRLGGIYGYTF.

The CDR3 here is CASSQEKPRGNNEQFF. CDR3 DNA: TGCGCCAGCAGCCAAGAAAAGCCTAGGGGAAACAATGAGCAGTTCTTC. The chain couples TRBV4-3 to TRBJ2-1, with a possible D match to TRBD1 (5 bases). The CDR3 totals 16 residues. With 0 bases removed from V and 5 bases from J, the gap between germline ends came to 14 bases. Germline V gives CDR1 LGHNA, CDR2 YSLEER.

This clone was detected once. The chain joins TRBV7-9 to TRBJ1-5; TRBD1 is a possible D gene (5 bases). The germline V gene has CDR1 SEHNR and CDR2 FQNEAQ (reference sequence). The CDR3 spans 14 residues. Trimming removed 7 bases at V and 7 bases at J, with 17 bases between. CDR3 coding DNA: TGTGCCAGCACCGGGGTCGGGGGGAGCCAGCCCCAGCATTTT. Protein: CASTGVGGSQPQHF.